The clone carrying this TCR beta chain was recorded at least ten times. The CDR3 is 13 residues long. The V end lost 6 bases, the J end lost 3 bases, and 13 bases lay between the germline ends. The germline CDR1 and CDR2 sequences are SQVTM and ANQGSEA. This record belongs to a study of neurological immune-mediated disorders. TCRdb re-analysed the 5' RACE reads in MiXCR, keeping a single row per CDR3 protein. This table has almost 30,000 distinct CDR3 sequences, 9.5% to 13% appearing once. This chain links TRBV29-1 with TRBJ2-3; D is uncertain. Sequencing was performed on PBMCs. This clonotype originated in a woman aged 55-69 years in good health. For the CDR3, the DNA is TGCAGCGTGGCTACCTCTGGAACAGATACGCAGTATTTT. It encodes CSVATSGTDTQYF.